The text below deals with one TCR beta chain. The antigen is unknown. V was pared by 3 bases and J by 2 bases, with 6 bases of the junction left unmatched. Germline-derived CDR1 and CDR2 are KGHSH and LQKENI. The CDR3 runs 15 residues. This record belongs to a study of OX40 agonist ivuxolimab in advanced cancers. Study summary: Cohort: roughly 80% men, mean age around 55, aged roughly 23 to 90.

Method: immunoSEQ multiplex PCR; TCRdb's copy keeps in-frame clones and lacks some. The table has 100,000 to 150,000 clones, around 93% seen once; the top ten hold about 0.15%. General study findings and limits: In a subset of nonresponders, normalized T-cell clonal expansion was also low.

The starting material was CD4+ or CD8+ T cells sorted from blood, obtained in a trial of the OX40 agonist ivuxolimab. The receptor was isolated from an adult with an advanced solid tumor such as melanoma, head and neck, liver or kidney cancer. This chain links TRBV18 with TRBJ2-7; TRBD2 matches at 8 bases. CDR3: CASSPRGGNAYEQYF. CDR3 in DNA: TGTGCCAGCTCACCCCGGGGGGGGAATGCCTACGAGCAGTACTTC.